The rows below give T cell receptor beta chains drawn from one sample of a study of blood T cell repertoires in COVID-19. Using immunoSEQ multiplex PCR, the repertoire was profiled, and TCRdb retains in-frame clones only, with some absent. The sample yields roughly 400,000 clones, 85% to 90% seen once. Sequences were obtained from PBMCs or T cells enriched from blood (not recorded which). These receptor sequences come from a young man who had recovered from COVID-19. Both conserved end residues are part of each CDR3. A D gene is named only where the DNA matches it firmly. The listing skips clone size in some rows; elsewhere it reads once, few, many or a size class.

j_call: TRBJ2-7; v_call: TRBV5-4; clone_size: NA; d_call: NA; cdr3_aa: CASSWRLGSSFDEQYF; cdr3_nt: TGTGCCAGCAGTTGGAGACTAGGATCGTCCTTTGACGAGCAGTACTTC
j_call: TRBJ2-3; v_call: TRBV28; clone_size: NA; d_call: TRBD2; cdr3_aa: CASSSRLAGDKDTDTQYF; cdr3_nt: TGTGCCAGCAGTTCCCGACTAGCGGGAGATAAAGACACAGATACGCAGTATTTT
j_call: TRBJ1-1; v_call: TRBV7-9; clone_size: NA; d_call: TRBD1; cdr3_aa: CASSPISGTGWSFF; cdr3_nt: TGTGCCAGCAGCCCGATCTCGGGGACAGGGTGGTCTTTCTTT
j_call: TRBJ2-7; v_call: TRBV5-6; clone_size: NA; d_call: NA; cdr3_aa: CASSLGLRTVLSYEQYF; cdr3_nt: TGTGCCAGCAGCTTGGGCCTACGGACAGTGCTCTCCTACGAGCAGTACTTC
j_call: TRBJ2-7; v_call: TRBV7-2; clone_size: NA; d_call: NA; cdr3_aa: CASSLGAGGSYEQYF; cdr3_nt: TGTGCCAGCAGCTTGGGGGCTGGGGGTTCCTACGAGCAGTACTTC
j_call: TRBJ2-7; v_call: TRBV7-9; clone_size: NA; d_call: TRBD2; cdr3_aa: CASSTTGTSGIYEQYF; cdr3_nt: TGTGCCAGCAGTACCACCGGGACTAGCGGGATCTACGAGCAGTACTTC
j_call: TRBJ2-6; v_call: TRBV3-1/TRBV3-2; clone_size: once; d_call: NA; cdr3_aa: CASRLRGSGANVLTF; cdr3_nt: TGTGCCAGCAGGCTCCGGGGCTCTGGGGCCAACGTCCTGACTTTC
j_call: TRBJ2-7; v_call: TRBV6-5; clone_size: NA; d_call: NA; cdr3_aa: CASSSVPNEQYF; cdr3_nt: TGTGCCAGCAGTTCTGTTCCTAACGAGCAGTACTTC
j_call: TRBJ1-2; v_call: TRBV7-8; clone_size: NA; d_call: NA; cdr3_aa: CASSLVGAAATF; cdr3_nt: TGTGCCAGCAGCTTAGTAGGGGCAGCTGCCACCTTC
j_call: TRBJ1-5; v_call: TRBV18; clone_size: NA; d_call: TRBD1; cdr3_aa: CASSPPGQFPPYQPQHF; cdr3_nt: TGTGCCAGCTCACCACCGGGACAGTTTCCACCTTATCAGCCCCAGCATTTT
j_call: TRBJ2-1; v_call: TRBV18; clone_size: NA; d_call: NA; cdr3_aa: CASSPYSSSYNEQFF; cdr3_nt: TGTGCCAGCTCACCCTACTCGAGCTCCTACAATGAGCAGTTCTTC
j_call: TRBJ1-3; v_call: TRBV30; clone_size: NA; d_call: NA; cdr3_aa: CAWTDSGNTIYF; cdr3_nt: TGTGCCTGGACAGATTCCGGAAACACCATATATTTT
j_call: TRBJ1-2; v_call: TRBV5-1; clone_size: once; d_call: TRBD1; cdr3_aa: CASSIPGTGNGYTF; cdr3_nt: TGCGCCAGCAGCATCCCCGGGACAGGGAATGGCTACACCTTC
j_call: TRBJ2-1; v_call: TRBV11-2; clone_size: NA; d_call: NA; cdr3_aa: CASSLNPGYNEQFF; cdr3_nt: TGTGCCAGCAGCTTAAACCCCGGCTACAATGAGCAGTTCTTC
j_call: TRBJ1-4; v_call: TRBV28; clone_size: NA; d_call: NA; cdr3_aa: CASSLSSPEREKLFF; cdr3_nt: TGTGCCAGCAGTTTAAGTTCACCCGAGAGGGAAAAACTGTTTTTT
j_call: TRBJ1-2; v_call: TRBV2; clone_size: NA; d_call: NA; cdr3_aa: CASETARYGYTF; cdr3_nt: TGTGCCAGCGAAACAGCTCGCTATGGCTACACCTTC
j_call: TRBJ2-7; v_call: TRBV7-2; clone_size: NA; d_call: TRBD1; cdr3_aa: CASRKGQSSYEQYF; cdr3_nt: TGTGCCAGCAGGAAGGGACAGAGCTCCTACGAGCAGTACTTC
j_call: TRBJ1-6; v_call: TRBV6-4; clone_size: NA; d_call: NA; cdr3_aa: CASSDLDRTPGNSPLHF; cdr3_nt: TGTGCCAGCAGTGACCTCGACAGGACCCCCGGTAATTCACCCCTCCACTTT
j_call: TRBJ2-1; v_call: TRBV5-4; clone_size: NA; d_call: TRBD2; cdr3_aa: CASSLAGTSGHNEQFF; cdr3_nt: TGTGCCAGCAGCTTGGCCGGCACTAGCGGTCACAATGAGCAGTTCTTC
j_call: TRBJ2-7; v_call: TRBV5-1; clone_size: once; d_call: TRBD2; cdr3_aa: CASSYRPGLAGSLPYEQYF; cdr3_nt: TGCGCCAGCAGCTACAGACCGGGACTAGCGGGAAGTCTACCCTACGAGCAGTACTTC
j_call: TRBJ2-7; v_call: TRBV29-1; clone_size: once; d_call: TRBD1; cdr3_aa: CSVAGDRGRGQYF; cdr3_nt: TGCAGCGTGGCCGGGGACAGGGGGCGAGGGCAGTACTTC
j_call: TRBJ2-3; v_call: TRBV7-6; clone_size: NA; d_call: TRBD2; cdr3_aa: CASSLLVSGPGSTDTQYF; cdr3_nt: TGTGCCAGCAGCTTACTGGTTAGCGGGCCAGGTAGCACAGATACGCAGTATTTT
j_call: TRBJ2-7; v_call: TRBV7-2; clone_size: NA; d_call: NA; cdr3_aa: CASSQDWTSYEQYF; cdr3_nt: TGTGCCAGCAGCCAAGACTGGACTTCCTACGAGCAGTACTTC
j_call: TRBJ1-1; v_call: TRBV28; clone_size: NA; d_call: TRBD1; cdr3_aa: CASSSEGAWTEAFF; cdr3_nt: TGTGCCAGCAGTTCAGAGGGGGCGTGGACTGAAGCTTTCTTT
j_call: TRBJ2-2; v_call: TRBV5-5; clone_size: once; d_call: TRBD2; cdr3_aa: CASSDRDYYTGELFF; cdr3_nt: TGTGCCAGCAGCGACCGGGACTACTACACCGGGGAGCTGTTTTTT
j_call: TRBJ1-5; v_call: TRBV27; clone_size: NA; d_call: NA; cdr3_aa: CASSFGGGQPQHF; cdr3_nt: TGTGCCAGCAGTTTTGGGGGGGGGCAGCCCCAGCATTTT
j_call: TRBJ2-5; v_call: TRBV5-1; clone_size: NA; d_call: TRBD2; cdr3_aa: CASSPGLAGVTQETQYF; cdr3_nt: TGCGCCAGCAGCCCGGGACTAGCGGGAGTGACACAAGAGACCCAGTACTTC
j_call: TRBJ2-7; v_call: TRBV19; clone_size: NA; d_call: TRBD1; cdr3_aa: CASSPSAGQGAYEQYF; cdr3_nt: TGTGCCAGTAGTCCATCTGCGGGACAGGGGGCCTACGAGCAGTACTTC
j_call: TRBJ1-5; v_call: TRBV30; clone_size: NA; d_call: NA; cdr3_aa: CAWSVSGKASQPQHF; cdr3_nt: TGTGCCTGGAGTGTCAGCGGGAAGGCCAGTCAGCCCCAGCATTTT
j_call: TRBJ2-2; v_call: TRBV24-1; clone_size: NA; d_call: TRBD2; cdr3_aa: CATSDRDTGRGGELFF; cdr3_nt: TGTGCCACCAGTGACCGTGACACTGGGAGGGGCGGGGAGCTGTTTTTT
j_call: TRBJ1-5; v_call: TRBV10-3; clone_size: once; d_call: TRBD1; cdr3_aa: CAISGGQGSNQPQHF; cdr3_nt: TGTGCCATCAGTGGGGGACAGGGGAGCAATCAGCCCCAGCATTTT
j_call: TRBJ2-7; v_call: TRBV5-1; clone_size: NA; d_call: NA; cdr3_aa: CASSPETASSYEQYF; cdr3_nt: TGCGCCAGCAGCCCTGAGACAGCGAGCTCCTACGAGCAGTACTTC
j_call: TRBJ2-1; v_call: TRBV6-5; clone_size: NA; d_call: NA; cdr3_aa: CASSYLQGSRDNEQFF; cdr3_nt: TGTGCCAGCAGTTACCTACAGGGTTCGAGAGACAATGAGCAGTTCTTC
j_call: TRBJ1-2; v_call: TRBV25-1; clone_size: NA; d_call: TRBD1; cdr3_aa: CASSDGQGNYGYTF; cdr3_nt: TGTGCCAGCAGTGACGGACAGGGCAACTATGGCTACACCTTC
j_call: TRBJ1-2; v_call: TRBV6-5; clone_size: NA; d_call: NA; cdr3_aa: CASSPDGNYGYTF; cdr3_nt: TGTGCCAGCAGTCCCGACGGGAACTATGGCTACACCTTC
j_call: TRBJ1-5; v_call: TRBV3-1/TRBV3-2; clone_size: NA; d_call: NA; cdr3_aa: CASSPSRDQPQHF; cdr3_nt: TGTGCCAGCAGCCCCTCCCGCGATCAGCCCCAGCATTTT
j_call: TRBJ2-7; v_call: TRBV5-1; clone_size: few; d_call: TRBD2; cdr3_aa: CASSLNGLAGAVQYF; cdr3_nt: TGCGCCAGCAGCTTGAATGGACTAGCGGGAGCGGTGCAGTACTTC
j_call: TRBJ2-2; v_call: TRBV5-4; clone_size: NA; d_call: NA; cdr3_aa: CAIHPTGLDGELFF; cdr3_nt: TGTGCCATCCACCCAACGGGGTTGGACGGGGAGCTGTTTTTT
j_call: TRBJ2-7; v_call: TRBV5-1; clone_size: once; d_call: NA; cdr3_aa: CASSPGNPGVHEQYF; cdr3_nt: TGCGCCAGCAGCCCGGGGAATCCGGGAGTACACGAGCAGTACTTC
j_call: TRBJ1-5; v_call: TRBV4-1; clone_size: NA; d_call: NA; cdr3_aa: CASSQDSPGGGQPQHF; cdr3_nt: TGCGCCAGCAGCCAAGATTCACCGGGGGGCGGTCAGCCCCAGCATTTT
j_call: TRBJ2-7; v_call: TRBV10-1; clone_size: NA; d_call: TRBD1; cdr3_aa: CASSESGRDRAGSYEQYF; cdr3_nt: TGCGCCAGCAGTGAGTCGGGAAGGGACAGGGCCGGTTCCTACGAGCAGTACTTC
j_call: TRBJ2-1; v_call: TRBV11-2; clone_size: NA; d_call: TRBD2; cdr3_aa: CASSPGTSGSGYNEQFF; cdr3_nt: TGTGCCAGCAGCCCAGGGACTAGCGGGAGCGGTTACAATGAGCAGTTCTTC
j_call: TRBJ2-2; v_call: TRBV3-1/TRBV3-2; clone_size: NA; d_call: TRBD1; cdr3_aa: CASSLHRGAGELFF; cdr3_nt: TGTGCCAGCAGCCTCCACAGGGGGGCCGGGGAGCTGTTTTTT
j_call: TRBJ1-1; v_call: TRBV7-6; clone_size: NA; d_call: NA; cdr3_aa: CASSSLRANTEAFF; cdr3_nt: TGTGCCAGCAGCTCACTGCGCGCGAACACTGAAGCTTTCTTT
j_call: TRBJ1-5; v_call: TRBV2; clone_size: NA; d_call: NA; cdr3_aa: CAIRGGLGNQPQHF; cdr3_nt: TGTGCCATCCGCGGGGGGTTAGGCAATCAGCCCCAGCATTTT
j_call: TRBJ2-1; v_call: TRBV6-1; clone_size: NA; d_call: NA; cdr3_aa: CASSEARGEQFF; cdr3_nt: TGTGCCAGCAGTGAAGCGCGGGGTGAGCAGTTCTTC
j_call: TRBJ2-6; v_call: TRBV6-2/TRBV6-3; clone_size: NA; d_call: NA; cdr3_aa: CASSHDMVPGANVLTF; cdr3_nt: TGTGCCAGCAGTCACGACATGGTCCCTGGGGCCAACGTCCTGACTTTC
j_call: TRBJ1-2; v_call: TRBV12-3/TRBV12-4; clone_size: few; d_call: TRBD1; cdr3_aa: CASSRGGRGGYTF; cdr3_nt: TGTGCCAGCAGTCGCGGAGGCAGGGGGGGCTACACCTTC
j_call: TRBJ2-1; v_call: TRBV5-1; clone_size: few; d_call: TRBD2; cdr3_aa: CASSYTGTSVEQFF; cdr3_nt: TGCGCCAGCAGCTACACCGGGACTAGCGTTGAGCAGTTCTTC
j_call: TRBJ2-1; v_call: TRBV11-2; clone_size: NA; d_call: TRBD2; cdr3_aa: CASSSRTSGRNEQFF; cdr3_nt: TGTGCCAGCAGCTCACGGACTAGCGGGAGGAATGAGCAGTTCTTC
j_call: TRBJ1-1; v_call: TRBV12-3/TRBV12-4; clone_size: NA; d_call: NA; cdr3_aa: CASSSRSEAFF; cdr3_nt: TGTGCCAGCAGTTCCCGTTCTGAAGCTTTCTTT
j_call: TRBJ1-1; v_call: TRBV10-2; clone_size: NA; d_call: NA; cdr3_aa: CASSEGRGNTEAFF; cdr3_nt: TGCGCCAGCAGTGAAGGGCGGGGTAACACTGAAGCTTTCTTT
j_call: TRBJ2-1; v_call: TRBV5-1; clone_size: NA; d_call: NA; cdr3_aa: CASRRTSNPYNEQFF; cdr3_nt: TGCGCCAGCAGAAGAACTAGCAACCCATACAATGAGCAGTTCTTC